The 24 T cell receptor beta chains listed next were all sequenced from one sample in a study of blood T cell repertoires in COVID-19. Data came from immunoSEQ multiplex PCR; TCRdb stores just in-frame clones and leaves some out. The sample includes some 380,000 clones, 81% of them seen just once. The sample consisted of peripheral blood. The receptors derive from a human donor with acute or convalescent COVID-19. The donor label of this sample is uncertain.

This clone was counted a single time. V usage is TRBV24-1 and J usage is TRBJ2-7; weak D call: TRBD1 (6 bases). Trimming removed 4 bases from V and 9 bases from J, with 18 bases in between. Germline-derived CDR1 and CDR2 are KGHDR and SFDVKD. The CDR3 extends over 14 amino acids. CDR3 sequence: CATSDPGTLRGQYF. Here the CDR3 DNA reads TGTGCCACCAGTGACCCTGGGACACTCAGGGGGCAGTACTTC.

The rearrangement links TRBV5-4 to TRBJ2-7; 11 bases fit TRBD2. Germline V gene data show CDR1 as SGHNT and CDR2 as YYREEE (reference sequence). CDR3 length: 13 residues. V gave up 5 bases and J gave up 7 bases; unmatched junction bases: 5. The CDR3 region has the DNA TGTGCCAGCAGGGGACTAGCGGCAGGGGAGCAGTACTTC. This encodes CASRGLAAGEQYF.

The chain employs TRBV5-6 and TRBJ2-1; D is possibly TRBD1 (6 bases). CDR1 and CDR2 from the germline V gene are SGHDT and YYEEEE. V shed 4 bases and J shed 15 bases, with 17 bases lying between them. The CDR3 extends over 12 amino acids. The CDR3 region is CASSLDRGGLFF. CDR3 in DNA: TGTGCCAGCAGCCTAGACAGAGGGGGTCTGTTCTTC.

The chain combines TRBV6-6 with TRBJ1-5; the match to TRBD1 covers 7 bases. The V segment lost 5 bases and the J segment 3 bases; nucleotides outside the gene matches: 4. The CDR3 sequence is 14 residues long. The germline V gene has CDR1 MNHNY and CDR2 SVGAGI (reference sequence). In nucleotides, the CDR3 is TGTGCCAGCAGTGCTGACAGGGACAATCAGCCCCAGCATTTT. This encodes CASSADRDNQPQHF.

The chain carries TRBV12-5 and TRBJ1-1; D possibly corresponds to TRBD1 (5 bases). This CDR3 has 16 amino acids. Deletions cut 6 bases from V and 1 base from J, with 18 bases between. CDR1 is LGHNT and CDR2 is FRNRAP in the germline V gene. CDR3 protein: CASGRQTELKNTEAFF. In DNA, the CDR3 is TGTGCTAGTGGGCGCCAGACAGAGCTGAAGAACACTGAAGCTTTCTTT.

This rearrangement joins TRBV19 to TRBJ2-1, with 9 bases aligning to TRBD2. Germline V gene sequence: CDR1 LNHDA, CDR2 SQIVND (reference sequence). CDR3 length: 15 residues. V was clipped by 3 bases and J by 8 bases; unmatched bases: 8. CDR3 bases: TGTGCCAGTAGTATGGGAGGCGGGGGGGGACATGAGCAGTTCTTC. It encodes CASSMGGGGGHEQFF.

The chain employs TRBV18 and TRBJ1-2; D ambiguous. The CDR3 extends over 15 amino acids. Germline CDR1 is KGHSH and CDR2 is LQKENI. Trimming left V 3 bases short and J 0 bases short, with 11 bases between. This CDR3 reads CASSPSGISNYGYTF. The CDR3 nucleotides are TGTGCCAGCTCACCCAGCGGGATTTCTAACTATGGCTACACCTTC.

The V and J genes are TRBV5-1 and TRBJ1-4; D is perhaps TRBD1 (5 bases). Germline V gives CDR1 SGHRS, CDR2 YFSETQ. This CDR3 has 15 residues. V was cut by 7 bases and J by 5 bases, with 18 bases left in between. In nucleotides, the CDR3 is TGCGCCAGCCGCCTTCAGGGAGGTGCCAATGAAAAACTGTTTTTT. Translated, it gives CASRLQGGANEKLFF.

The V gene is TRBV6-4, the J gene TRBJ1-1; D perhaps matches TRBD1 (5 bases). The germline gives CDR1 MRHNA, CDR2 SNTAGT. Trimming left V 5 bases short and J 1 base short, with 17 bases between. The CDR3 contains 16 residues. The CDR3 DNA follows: TGTGCCAGCAGTCCAGACCGGGGACTTTCGAACACTGAAGCTTTCTTT. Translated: CASSPDRGLSNTEAFF.

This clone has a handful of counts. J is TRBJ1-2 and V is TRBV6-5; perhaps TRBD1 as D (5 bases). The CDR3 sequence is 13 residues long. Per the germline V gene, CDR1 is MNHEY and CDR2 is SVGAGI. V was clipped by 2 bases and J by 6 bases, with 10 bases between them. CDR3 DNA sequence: TGTGCCAGCAGTTACACAGGAAGGGATGGCTACACCTTC. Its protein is CASSYTGRDGYTF.

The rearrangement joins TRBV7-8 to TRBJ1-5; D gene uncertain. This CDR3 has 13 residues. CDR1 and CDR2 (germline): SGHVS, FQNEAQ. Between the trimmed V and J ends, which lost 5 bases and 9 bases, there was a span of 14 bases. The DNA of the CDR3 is TGTGCCAGCAGCCGCCTGGAACGGGGGCCCCAGCATTTT. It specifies CASSRLERGPQHF.

CDR3 region: CASSERQAREQYF. The CDR3 region has the DNA TGTGCCAGCAGTGAGAGACAGGCGAGGGAGCAGTACTTC. The J gene is TRBJ2-7, the V gene TRBV6-1; TRBD1 is a possible D gene (6 bases). This CDR3 is built from 13 residues. CDR1 and CDR2 (germline): MNHNS, SASEGT. Trimming shortened V by 3 bases and J by 7 bases, and 13 bases separated the two germline ends.

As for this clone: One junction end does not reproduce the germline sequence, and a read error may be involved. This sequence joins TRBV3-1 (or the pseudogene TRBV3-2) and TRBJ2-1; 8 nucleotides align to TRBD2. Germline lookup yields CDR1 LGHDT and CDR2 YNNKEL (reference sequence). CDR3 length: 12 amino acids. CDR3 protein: CASSQARAGAVF. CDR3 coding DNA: TGTGCCAGCAGCCAAGCACGAGCGGGGGCGGTCTTC.

CDR3 DNA: TGTGCCACCAGCAAGTGGACAGGGGTTTCAAATGAGCAGTTCTTC. It yields the protein CATSKWTGVSNEQFF. J is TRBJ2-1 and V is TRBV15; 9 positions match TRBD1. Unmatched junction bases numbered 8, after V lost 4 bases and J lost 7 bases. The germline gives CDR1 LNHNV, CDR2 YYDKDF (reference sequence). The CDR3 length is 15 residues.

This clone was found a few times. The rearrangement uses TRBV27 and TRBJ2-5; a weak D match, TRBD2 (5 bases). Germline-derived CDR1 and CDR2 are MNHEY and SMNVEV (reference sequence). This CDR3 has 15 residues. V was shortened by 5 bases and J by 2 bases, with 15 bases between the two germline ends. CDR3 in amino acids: CASSNHPGGQETQYF. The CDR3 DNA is TGTGCCAGCAGTAACCACCCGGGCGGGCAAGAGACCCAGTACTTC.

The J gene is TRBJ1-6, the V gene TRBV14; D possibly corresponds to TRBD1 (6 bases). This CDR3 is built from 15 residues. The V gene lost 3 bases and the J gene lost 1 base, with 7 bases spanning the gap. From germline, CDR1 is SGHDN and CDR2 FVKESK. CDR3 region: CASSHRGSYNSPLHF. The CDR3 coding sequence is TGTGCCAGCAGCCACAGGGGATCCTATAATTCACCCCTCCACTTT.

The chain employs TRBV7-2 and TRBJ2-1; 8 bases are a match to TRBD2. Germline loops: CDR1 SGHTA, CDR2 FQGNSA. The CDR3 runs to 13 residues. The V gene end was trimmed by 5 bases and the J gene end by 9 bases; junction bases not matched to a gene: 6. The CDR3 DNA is TGTGCCAGCAGCACCCGGACTAGCAGTGAGCAGTTCTTC. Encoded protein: CASSTRTSSEQFF.

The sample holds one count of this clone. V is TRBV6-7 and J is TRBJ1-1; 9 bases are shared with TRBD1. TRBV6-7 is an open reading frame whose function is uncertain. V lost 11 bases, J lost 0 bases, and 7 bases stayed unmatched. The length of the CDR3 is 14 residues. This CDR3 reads CARNRTGVNTEAFF. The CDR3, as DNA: TGTGCCCGAAACCGGACAGGGGTGAACACTGAAGCTTTCTTT.

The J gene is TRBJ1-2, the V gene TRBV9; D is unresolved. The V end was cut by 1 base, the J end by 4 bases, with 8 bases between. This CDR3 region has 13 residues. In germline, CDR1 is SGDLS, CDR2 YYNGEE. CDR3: CASSVSASYGYTF. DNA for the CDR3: TGTGCCAGCAGCGTAAGTGCGAGCTATGGCTACACCTTC.

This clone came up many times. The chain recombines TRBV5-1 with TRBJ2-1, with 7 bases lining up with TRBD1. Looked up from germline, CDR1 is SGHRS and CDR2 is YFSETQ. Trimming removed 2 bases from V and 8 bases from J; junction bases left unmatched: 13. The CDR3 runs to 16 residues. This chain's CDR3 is CASSLRLRQGRDEQFF. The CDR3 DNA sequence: TGCGCCAGCAGCTTAAGGCTACGACAGGGACGGGATGAGCAGTTCTTC. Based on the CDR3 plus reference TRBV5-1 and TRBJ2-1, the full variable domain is KAGVTQTPRYLIKTRGQQVTLSCSPISGHRSVSWYQQTPGQGLQFLFEYFSETQRNKGNFPGRFSGRQFSNSRSEMNVSTLELGDSALYLCASSLRLRQGRDEQFFGPGTRLTVL.

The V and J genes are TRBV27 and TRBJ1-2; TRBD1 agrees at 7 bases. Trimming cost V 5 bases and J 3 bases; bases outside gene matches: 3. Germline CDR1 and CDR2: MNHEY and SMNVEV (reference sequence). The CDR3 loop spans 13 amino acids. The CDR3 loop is CASSVRGDYGYTF. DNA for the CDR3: TGTGCCAGCAGTGTCAGGGGGGACTATGGCTACACCTTC.

The CDR3 here is CSASKAAMETQYF. In nucleotides, the CDR3 is TGCAGTGCTAGTAAGGCGGCAATGGAGACCCAGTACTTC. The J gene is TRBJ2-5, the V gene TRBV20-1; D remains ambiguous. The CDR3 is 13 amino acids. The germline gives CDR1 DFQATT, CDR2 SNEGSKA (reference sequence). V dropped 3 bases and J dropped 5 bases, with 13 bases sitting between them.

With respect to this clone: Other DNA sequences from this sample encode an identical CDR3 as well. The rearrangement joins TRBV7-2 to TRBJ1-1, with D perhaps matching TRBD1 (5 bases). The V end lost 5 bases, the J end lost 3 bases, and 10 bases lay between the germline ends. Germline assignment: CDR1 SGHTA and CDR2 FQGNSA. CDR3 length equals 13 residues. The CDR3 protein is CASSLGGDTEAFF. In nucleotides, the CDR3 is TGTGCCAGCAGCCTGGGGGGGGACACTGAAGCTTTCTTT. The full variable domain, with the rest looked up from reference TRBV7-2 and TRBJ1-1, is GAGVSQSPSNKVTEKGKDVELRCDPISGHTALYWYRQSLGQGLEFLIYFQGNSAPDKSGLPSDRFSAERTGGSVSTLTIQRTQQEDSAVYLCASSLGGDTEAFFGQGTRLTVV.

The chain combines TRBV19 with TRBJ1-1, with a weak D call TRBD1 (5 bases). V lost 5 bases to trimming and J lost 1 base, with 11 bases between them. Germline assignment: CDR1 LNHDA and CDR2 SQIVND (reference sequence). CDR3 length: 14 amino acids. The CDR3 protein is CASSFDRWNTEAFF. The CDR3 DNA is TGTGCCAGTAGTTTTGACAGATGGAACACTGAAGCTTTCTTT. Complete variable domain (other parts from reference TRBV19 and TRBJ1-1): DGGITQSPKYLFRKEGQNVTLSCEQNLNHDAMYWYRQDPGQGLRLIYYSQIVNDFQKGDIAEGYSVSREKKESFPLTVTSAQKNPTAFYLCASSFDRWNTEAFFGQGTRLTVV.